The source of this TCR beta chain is a study of shared clonotypes between healthy human individuals. Assay used: immunoSEQ multiplex PCR; TCRdb lists only in-frame clones, some missing. Of roughly 1,600,000 clones listed, approximately 98.5% were seen once; the top ten hold 0.36%. Regarding the study as a whole: The naive CD4 repertoires of four donors were compared, and around 4.9% of clonotypes were shared.

Remarks on this clone: No antigen is known for it.

The germline gives CDR1 SGHTA, CDR2 FQGNSA. This CDR3 region has 12 residues. The V and J ends lost 0 bases and 4 bases respectively, with 4 bases between them. This chain links TRBV7-2 with TRBJ2-7; no reliable D call. Source material: naive CD4+ T cells sorted from blood. Subset in this sample: CD45RA+ positively selected. This TCR was sampled from a man aged 30-40 years in good health. CDR3 amino acids: CASSLAQYEQYF. CDR3 sequence (DNA): TGTGCCAGCAGCTTAGCGCAGTACGAGCAGTACTTC.